This TCR beta chain is drawn from a study of T cells in Graves' hyperthyroidism and ophthalmopathy. Germline-derived CDR1 and CDR2 are MDHEN and SYDVKM. The J segment lost 4 bases and the V segment lost 4 bases, leaving 11 bases of the junction unmatched. The CDR3 has 16 residues. This clonotype was counted many times. Amplification targeted TCR beta CDR3 regions from RNA transcripts. With the HTBI primer set, the TCR CDR3 went through a first round of RT-PCR. TCRdb re-derived calls from the multiplex PCR reads in MiXCR, one entry per CDR3 protein. The repertoire includes hundreds of thousands of distinct CDR3 sequences, roughly 13% of them detected once, and 4.5% to 6% sits in the top ten.

V usage is TRBV28 and J usage is TRBJ1-1; the match to TRBD1 covers 8 bases. The sample comprised blood. The sequence was obtained from a woman aged 30 to 39 with Graves' hyperthyroidism that later progressed to Graves' ophthalmopathy. The CDR3 DNA reads TGTGCCAGCAGTTGGGGATCAGGGGGCAGGGGCACTGAAGCTTTCTTT. Its translation: CASSWGSGGRGTEAFF.